Presented here are 21 T cell receptor beta chains from one specimen sequenced in a study of post-analysis software for immune sequencing data. Whole-study findings and limits: Controls showed lower frequencies than patients for five TRBV segments, and TRBV5-6, TRBV5-1 and TRBV20-1 were among these.

Each TCR beta cDNA library carried unique molecular identifiers. Using its own MiXCR run on the PCR reads, TCRdb lists one record per CDR3 protein. Of about 760,000 distinct CDR3 sequences listed, 30% are singletons. No cognate antigen is known for these TCRs. The sample consisted of blood. These receptors came from a girl aged 5-17 years with multiple sclerosis.

The chain combines TRBV20-1 with TRBJ2-1, with 7 nucleotides matching TRBD2. With V trimmed by 0 bases and J by 4 bases, 15 bases remained unmatched. Germline V lookup: CDR1 DFQATT, CDR2 SNEGSKA (reference sequence). The CDR3 is 18 residues long. CDR3 region: CSARDLGGRAGLYNEQFF. The CDR3, as DNA: TGCAGTGCTAGAGATCTCGGGGGACGAGCGGGATTGTACAATGAGCAGTTCTTC.

The J gene is TRBJ1-2, the V gene TRBV20-1; the D gene is possibly TRBD1 (5 bases). Germline V gives CDR1 DFQATT, CDR2 SNEGSKA (reference sequence). This CDR3 spans 13 amino acids. V lost 0 bases and J lost 6, with 11 bases in between. The CDR3 sequence is CSAREAGYDGYTF. The CDR3 DNA follows: TGCAGTGCTAGAGAAGCAGGGTATGATGGCTACACCTTC.

This clonotype was detected ten times or more. The V call is TRBV7-2, the J call TRBJ2-1; 12 bases line up with TRBD2. This CDR3 is 16 amino acids long. The junction had 3 bases not matched to a gene; V was cut back by 5 bases and J by 1 base. The germline V gene encodes CDR1 SGHTA and CDR2 FQGNSA. The CDR3 protein is CASSPTSGSSYNEQFF. As DNA, the CDR3 is TGTGCCAGCAGCCCGACTAGCGGGAGTTCCTACAATGAGCAGTTCTTC.

The V call is TRBV29-1, the J call TRBJ2-5, with no clear D. Germline-derived CDR1 and CDR2 are SQVTM and ANQGSEA. The CDR3 sequence is 14 residues long. Trimming left V 0 bases short and J 5 bases short, with 13 bases between. CDR3 nucleotide sequence: TGCAGCGTTGAAGATCATCCTGGTGTGGAGACCCAGTACTTC. This codes for CSVEDHPGVETQYF. The full variable domain, in which reference TRBV29-1 and TRBJ2-5 provide the parts outside the CDR3, is SAVISQKPSRDICQRGTSLTIQCQVDSQVTMMFWYRQQPGQSLTLIATANQGSEATYESGFVIDKFPISRPNLTFSTLTVSNMSPEDSSIYLCSVEDHPGVETQYFGPGTRLLVL.

V is TRBV29-1 and J is TRBJ2-7, with 7 bases that match TRBD1. V gave up 7 bases and J gave up 5 bases; unmatched junction bases: 8. In germline, CDR1 is SQVTM, CDR2 ANQGSEA. This CDR3 comprises 12 residues. The CDR3 loop reads CSATDRRDEQYF. CDR3 DNA: TGCAGCGCCACGGACAGGAGAGACGAGCAGTACTTC.

V usage is TRBV7-2 and J usage is TRBJ2-5, with D possibly matching TRBD2 (6 bases). This CDR3 spans 15 amino acids. Germline loops: CDR1 SGHTA, CDR2 FQGNSA. The V gene lost 1 base and the J gene lost 4 bases, with 13 bases spanning the gap. Here the CDR3 reads CASSLGPLARETQYF. The CDR3 DNA reads TGTGCCAGCAGCTTAGGCCCTCTAGCGAGAGAGACCCAGTACTTC.

Note on this clonotype: The junction does not match germline at one end; this may be a read error. The gene calls are TRBV6-2 or TRBV6-3 and TRBJ2-7; D gene uncertain. This CDR3 spans 15 amino acids. The germline V gene has CDR1 MNHEY and CDR2 SVGEGT. CDR3 coding DNA: TGTGCCAGCAGTTACTCAAGAGACGGAACCTACAAGCAGTACTTC. The encoded protein is CASSYSRDGTYKQYF.

The rearrangement links TRBV28 to TRBJ2-4; 9 bases agree with TRBD1. TRBJ2-7 matches the DNA end more closely, so the J call is doubtful. The CDR3 contains 15 residues. Per germline, CDR1 MDHEN and CDR2 SYDVKM. The CDR3 sequence: CASSLSTGGLNEQYF. In DNA form, the CDR3 reads TGTGCCAGCAGTCTGTCTACAGGGGGCCTGAACGAGCAGTACTTC.

V is TRBV6-2 or TRBV6-3 and J is TRBJ2-5; tentative D call: TRBD1 (6 bases). V lost 5 bases and J 4 bases, leaving 17 bases between the germline ends. Germline V CDR1 and CDR2: MNHEY, SVGEGT. The CDR3 consists of 15 residues. This chain's CDR3 is CASSHRDTRRETQYF. DNA for the CDR3: TGTGCCAGCAGTCACCGGGACACGCGGCGAGAGACCCAGTACTTC.

The V call is TRBV2, the J call TRBJ2-3; the match to TRBD2 covers 7 bases. CDR1 is SNHLY, CDR2 FYNNEI, per germline. The CDR3 runs to 15 residues. V was clipped by 1 base and J by 0 bases; unmatched bases: 1. The chain's CDR3 is CASSEGGGSTDTQYF. The CDR3 coding sequence is TGTGCCAGCAGTGAAGGGGGGGGGAGCACAGATACGCAGTATTTT.

The rearrangement uses TRBV20-1 and TRBJ1-5; D perhaps matches TRBD1 (6 bases). Germline CDR1 DFQATT, CDR2 SNEGSKA (reference sequence). The CDR3 is 14 amino acids. V lost 4 bases and J lost 1, with 11 bases in between. CDR3 DNA: TGCAGTGCTACAGGGGTTACGAGCAATCAGCCCCAGCATTTT. Translation: CSATGVTSNQPQHF.

The chain joins TRBV20-1 to TRBJ1-5; 7 nucleotides line up with TRBD1. V lost 3 bases and J lost 12; bases outside the gene matches: 8. Germline-derived CDR1 and CDR2 are DFQATT and SNEGSKA (reference sequence). CDR3 length: 12 residues. CDR3 in amino acids: CSASQDREGQHF. The CDR3 DNA reads as TGCAGTGCTAGCCAAGACAGGGAAGGCCAGCATTTT.

Many counts were recorded for this clonotype. This chain links TRBV7-2 with TRBJ2-7; TRBD2 might be the D (6 bases). The CDR3 loop spans 15 amino acids. V lost 3 bases and J lost 2, with 14 bases in between. The germline V gene encodes CDR1 SGHTA and CDR2 FQGNSA. CDR3 bases: TGTGCCAGCAGCTTCAACGGGGGAACCGCCTACGAGCAGTACTTC. Translating gives CASSFNGGTAYEQYF.

This clonotype was counted only a few times. Mismatch with germline at one junction end may stem from a read error. V usage is TRBV29-1 and J usage is TRBJ1-2; 9 positions match TRBD1. CDR1 is SQVTM, CDR2 ANQGSEA, per germline. There are 12 residues in the CDR3. CDR3 nucleotides: TGCGGCGTTGAAGGGACAGGGTTTGGCTACACCTTC. It specifies CGVEGTGFGYTF.

The chain couples TRBV7-2 to TRBJ2-1; TRBD2 matches 10 bases. The V gene end was trimmed by 5 bases and the J gene end by 8 bases; junction bases not matched to a gene: 9. Germline V gene sequence: CDR1 SGHTA, CDR2 FQGNSA. There are 15 residues in the CDR3. The CDR3 reads CASSAQRGGHYEQFF. CDR3 bases: TGTGCCAGCAGCGCCCAGCGGGGGGGCCATTATGAGCAGTTCTTC. Based on the CDR3 plus reference TRBV7-2 and TRBJ2-1, the full variable domain is GAGVSQSPSNKVTEKGKDVELRCDPISGHTALYWYRQSLGQGLEFLIYFQGNSAPDKSGLPSDRFSAERTGGSVSTLTIQRTQQEDSAVYLCASSAQRGGHYEQFFGPGTRLTVL.

This chain links TRBV14 with TRBJ2-7; 15 positions agree with TRBD2. After removal of 4 bases from V and 4 bases from J, the junction contained 5 bases not matched to a gene. Per the germline V gene, CDR1 is SGHDN and CDR2 is FVKESK. The CDR3 consists of 16 residues. The CDR3 DNA reads as TGTGCCAGCAGCCCGGGACTAGCGGGAGGAGGGTACGAGCAGTACTTC. Translating it yields CASSPGLAGGGYEQYF. Drawing the rest from reference TRBV14 and TRBJ2-7, the complete variable domain is EAGVTQFPSHSVIEKGQTVTLRCDPISGHDNLYWYRRVMGKEIKFLLHFVKESKQDESGMPNNRFLAERTGGTYSTLKVQPAELEDSGVYFCASSPGLAGGGYEQYFGPGTRLTVT.

The rearrangement uses TRBV7-8 and TRBJ2-4; 8 nucleotides align to TRBD1. CDR1 and CDR2 from the germline V gene are SGHVS and FQNEAQ. CDR3 length: 18 residues. Unmatched junction bases numbered 9, after V lost 1 base and J lost 1 base. The CDR3 loop reads CASSLDGQGAAAKNIQYF. CDR3 sequence (DNA): TGTGCCAGCAGCTTAGACGGGCAGGGGGCGGCGGCCAAAAACATTCAGTACTTC.

This clonotype showed up just a few times. The chain employs TRBV2 and TRBJ2-7; 10 nucleotides line up with TRBD2. V lost 3 bases, J lost 0 bases, and 5 bases stayed unmatched. This CDR3 has 16 amino acids. Germline loops: CDR1 SNHLY, CDR2 FYNNEI. The CDR3 DNA reads TGTGCCAGCAGTGAGGGACCTAGCGGGAGCTCCTACGAGCAGTACTTC. This gives the protein CASSEGPSGSSYEQYF.

The rearrangement uses TRBV7-2 and TRBJ1-5; TRBD1 matches 8 bases. The CDR3 sequence is 16 residues long. J gave up 9 bases and V 1 base, and 11 bases lay outside the gene matches. CDR1 SGHTA and CDR2 FQGNSA come from the germline V gene. CDR3 DNA sequence: TGTGCCAGCAGCTTAGGAGCAGGGGGCAACGATCTGCCCCAGCATTTT. Translated: CASSLGAGGNDLPQHF.

The V call is TRBV9, the J call TRBJ1-2, with D tentatively TRBD1 (6 bases). CDR1 SGDLS and CDR2 YYNGEE come from the germline V gene. CDR3 length equals 15 residues. Between the trimmed V and J ends, which lost 4 bases and 5 bases, there was a span of 18 bases. The CDR3 here is CASSLPRGAGYGYTF. The CDR3 DNA reads as TGTGCCAGCAGCCTCCCCCGGGGGGCAGGGTATGGCTACACCTTC. The complete variable domain, with remaining parts taken from reference TRBV9 and TRBJ1-2, reads DSGVTQTPKHLITATGQRVTLRCSPRSGDLSVYWYQQSLDQGLQFLIQYYNGEERAKGNILERFSAQQFPDLHSELNLSSLELGDSALYFCASSLPRGAGYGYTFGSGTRLTVV.

A few counts support this clonotype. The chain recombines TRBV20-1 with TRBJ1-1, with 8 bases fitting TRBD1. Trimming at V came to 6 bases and at J to 3 bases, leaving 12 bases not matched to a gene. The length of the CDR3 is 15 residues. Germline loops: CDR1 DFQATT, CDR2 SNEGSKA (reference sequence). This CDR3 reads CSASDRGQPYTEAFF. CDR3 DNA: TGCAGTGCAAGCGACAGGGGCCAACCCTACACTGAAGCTTTCTTT.